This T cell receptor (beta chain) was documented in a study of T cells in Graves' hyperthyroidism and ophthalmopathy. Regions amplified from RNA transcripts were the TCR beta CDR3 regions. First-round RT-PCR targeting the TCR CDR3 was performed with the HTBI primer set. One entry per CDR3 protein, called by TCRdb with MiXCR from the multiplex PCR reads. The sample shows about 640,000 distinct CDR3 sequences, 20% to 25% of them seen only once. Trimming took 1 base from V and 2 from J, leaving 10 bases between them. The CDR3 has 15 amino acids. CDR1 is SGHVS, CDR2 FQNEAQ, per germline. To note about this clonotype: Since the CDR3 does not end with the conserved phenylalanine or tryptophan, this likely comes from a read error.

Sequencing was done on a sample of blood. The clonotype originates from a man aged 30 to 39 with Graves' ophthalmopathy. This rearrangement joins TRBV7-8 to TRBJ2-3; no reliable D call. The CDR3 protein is CASSLGRLYTDTQYL. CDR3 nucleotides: TGTGCCAGCAGCTTAGGCAGACTCTACACAGATACGCAGTATCTT.